This is a list of T cell receptor beta chains from one sample in a study of T cells in Graves' hyperthyroidism and ophthalmopathy. A single record per CDR3 protein comes from TCRdb applying MiXCR to the multiplex PCR reads. Here the sample spans under 400,000 distinct CDR3 sequences, about 14% being singletons. The sequenced material came from blood. The receptors here all came from a woman aged 55 to 70 with Graves' hyperthyroidism. Each CDR3 is given with its conserved first and last residue. A D gene is named only where the DNA matches it firmly. Clone size, where shown, is once, few, many, or a class for clones that have expanded.

j_call | clone_size | v_call | d_call | cdr3_nt | cdr3_aa
TRBJ2-5 | many | TRBV5-1 | NA | TGCGCCAGCAGCTACCGGGACTCGAAAGAGACCCAGTACTTC | CASSYRDSKETQYF
TRBJ1-2 | few | TRBV19 | NA | TGTGCCAGTGAGCCCAAAGCCCAATTTAACTATGGCTACACCTTC | CASEPKAQFNYGYTF
TRBJ1-2 | NA | TRBV28 | NA | TGTGCCAGCAGTGCCCTCGGGCAGGGCTACACCTTC | CASSALGQGYTF
TRBJ1-2 | many | TRBV3-1 | NA | TGTGCCAGCAGCCAAGATCGGGGTTTTGACTATGGCTACACCTTC | CASSQDRGFDYGYTF
TRBJ1-2 | many | TRBV7-2 | NA | TGTGCCAGCAGCTTAGCCTCTTATCAGGAGAGCTACACCTTC | CASSLASYQESYTF
TRBJ2-5 | many | TRBV11-2 | TRBD1 | TGTGCCAGCAGCACCTCGACAGGGAATCAAGAGACCCAGTACTTC | CASSTSTGNQETQYF
TRBJ2-2 | many | TRBV12-3/TRBV12-4 | NA | TGTGCCAGCAGTCCAACCCGGGCGGTAAATGGCGGGGAGCTGTTTTTT | CASSPTRAVNGGELFF
TRBJ1-5 | many | TRBV29-1 | NA | TGCAGCGTTGAAATGGCCGAGGGCCAGCCCCAGCATTTT | CSVEMAEGQPQHF
TRBJ2-7 | NA | TRBV20-1 | TRBD1 | TGCAGTGCTAGAGGAGCAGGGGGCCGATCCTACGAGCAGTACTTC | CSARGAGGRSYEQYF
TRBJ1-1 | many | TRBV2 | NA | TGTGCCAGCAGCTGGACAGAGAACACTGAAGCTTTCTTT | CASSWTENTEAFF
TRBJ2-2 | NA | TRBV29-1 | TRBD2 | TGCAGCGTCGACTCGGGGGGGCGAGGGGAGCTGTTTTTT | CSVDSGGRGELFF
TRBJ2-2 | many | TRBV18 | NA | TGTGCCAGCGCCCGCCAGGGCTTGAACACCGGGGAGCTGTTTTTT | CASARQGLNTGELFF